This is a list of T cell receptor beta chains from one sample in a study of Tregs in tolerant kidney transplant recipients. The assay was immunoSEQ multiplex PCR, and TCRdb's table has in-frame clones only and misses some. There are 100,000 to 150,000 clones in the sample; 92% occur only once, and around 0.58% lies in the top ten. Sequencing was carried out using CD4+ T cells from blood. Receptor source: a human donor in good health. The CDR3 runs from the conserved cysteine through the conserved F or W. D genes are given only for firm matches. The size of a clone is reported for some rows only, either as once, few or many, or as a class for expanded clones.

d_call j_call v_call clone_size cdr3_aa cdr3_nt
NA TRBJ2-2 TRBV4-1 once CASSQGTGWTGELFF TGCGCCAGCAGCCAGGGAACAGGGTGGACCGGGGAGCTGTTTTTT
NA TRBJ1-5 TRBV7-6 few CASSPGRGAVYSNQPQHF TGTGCCAGCAGCCCAGGAAGGGGGGCCGTTTATAGCAATCAGCCCCAGCATTTT
NA TRBJ2-1 TRBV5-5 NA CASSTDRAYNEQFF TGTGCCAGCAGCACTGACCGGGCCTACAATGAGCAGTTCTTC
TRBD1 TRBJ1-6 TRBV5-4 NA CASSSRTGGVESPLHF TGTGCCAGCAGCTCCCGGACAGGGGGCGTCGAATCACCCCTCCACTTT
NA TRBJ1-5 TRBV6-1 NA CASSAGAGYYYQPQHF TGTGCCAGCAGTGCGGGGGCAGGGTATTATTATCAGCCCCAGCATTTT
NA TRBJ1-4 TRBV7-9 NA CASSSMAGTNEKLFF TGTGCCAGCAGCTCTATGGCAGGAACTAATGAAAAACTGTTTTTT
TRBD1 TRBJ1-1 TRBV19 NA CASRTGPRNTEAFF TGTGCCAGTAGGACAGGGCCCAGGAACACTGAAGCTTTCTTT
NA TRBJ1-4 TRBV18 NA CASSPGSNEKLFF TGTGCCAGCTCACCGGGCTCTAATGAAAAACTGTTTTTT
TRBD1 TRBJ2-2 TRBV29-1 NA CSAGTGWGGELFF TGCAGCGCTGGGACAGGGTGGGGCGGGGAGCTGTTTTTT
NA TRBJ2-5 TRBV5-1 NA CASSLGTVNQETQYF TGCGCCAGCAGCTTGGGGACGGTGAACCAAGAGACCCAGTACTTC
TRBD2 TRBJ2-2 TRBV7-9 NA CASSFLAGSNTGELFF TGTGCCAGCAGCTTTCTAGCGGGCTCGAACACCGGGGAGCTGTTTTTT
NA TRBJ1-1 TRBV11-2 NA CASSLADTSLWGNTEAFF TGTGCCAGCAGCTTAGCAGACACTAGCCTCTGGGGGAACACTGAAGCTTTCTTT
NA TRBJ2-4 TRBV7-9 NA CASSLDWGSKNIQYF TGTGCCAGCAGCTTAGATTGGGGGTCCAAAAACATTCAGTACTTC
TRBD2 TRBJ2-1 TRBV27 NA CASSLSGLAVGTPYNEQFF TGTGCCAGCAGTTTATCCGGGCTAGCGGTCGGAACCCCCTACAATGAGCAGTTCTTC
NA TRBJ1-3 TRBV5-1 NA CASSTLGGSWGNTIYF TGCGCCAGCAGCACGCTGGGGGGCTCGTGGGGAAACACCATATATTTT